The 16 T cell receptor beta chains given below trace back to one sample, sequenced in a study of T cell responses to AZD1222 COVID-19 vaccine. Clones were read by immunoSEQ multiplex PCR, and TCRdb kept only the in-frame ones, dropping some. The data hold around 150,000 clones, with 85% to 95% observed a single time. The source material was peripheral blood, sampled on day 0 of AZD1222 vaccination. Every receptor here comes from an adult in good health.

The V call is TRBV27, the J call TRBJ1-6, with 10 bases fitting TRBD1. The germline CDR1 and CDR2 sequences are MNHEY and SMNVEV (reference sequence). The CDR3 is 15 residues long. V lost 7 bases and J lost 7; bases outside the gene matches: 7. The CDR3 is CASKRDRGTNSPLHF. The CDR3 nucleotides are TGTGCCAGCAAACGGGACAGGGGAACCAATTCACCCCTCCACTTT.

The V call is TRBV28, the J call TRBJ1-2; 8 positions agree with TRBD1. The germline V gene has CDR1 MDHEN and CDR2 SYDVKM. J lost 7 bases, V lost 8 bases, and 6 bases had no gene match. CDR3 length: 12 residues. CDR3 sequence: CASGQGGVGYTF. CDR3 DNA sequence: TGTGCCAGCGGACAGGGTGGGGTTGGCTACACCTTC.

V and J are TRBV11-2 and TRBJ1-4; D is perhaps TRBD1 (5 bases). The CDR3 consists of 14 residues. Trimming cost V 0 bases and J 13 bases, with 15 bases left between them. CDR1 is SGHAT, CDR2 FQNNGV, per germline. The DNA for the CDR3 is TGTGCCAGCAGCTTAGAGAATTCAGGGAGTCGACTGTTTTTT. Its translation is CASSLENSGSRLFF.

The chain recombines TRBV19 with TRBJ1-2, with D hard to call. The V gene lost 0 bases and the J gene lost 7 bases, with 6 bases spanning the gap. The CDR3 consists of 12 residues. CDR1 is LNHDA, CDR2 SQIVND, per germline (reference sequence). The CDR3 protein is CASSIDHSGYTF. The CDR3 nucleotides read TGTGCCAGTAGTATAGACCACAGTGGCTACACCTTC.

In the case of this clone: The junction does not match germline at one end; this may be a read error. The chain uses TRBV5-5 and TRBJ2-5; maybe TRBD1 (6 bases). The V gene's germline CDR1 is SGHKS and CDR2 YYEKEE (reference sequence). The CDR3 loop spans 11 amino acids. CDR3 sequence (DNA): TGTGCCAGCAGTTACCGGGACACCCCCCACTTC. It translates to CASSYRDTPHF.

The V gene is TRBV28, the J gene TRBJ2-1; TRBD2 matches 14 bases. Germline values: CDR1 MDHEN, CDR2 SYDVKM. The ends lost 4 bases at V and 7 bases at J; junction bases unmatched: 9. There are 17 residues in the CDR3. The CDR3 spells CASSSLRLAGGLNEQFF. CDR3 nucleotides: TGTGCCAGCAGTTCCCTCCGACTAGCGGGGGGGCTTAATGAGCAGTTCTTC.

The J gene is TRBJ1-2, the V gene TRBV9, with a tentative D call TRBD1 (5 bases). CDR3 length equals 13 residues. Trimming stripped 0 bases from V and 8 bases from J, with 11 bases between. Germline V lookup: CDR1 SGDLS, CDR2 YYNGEE. The CDR3 loop is CASSVGSGDGYTF. CDR3 DNA sequence: TGTGCCAGCAGCGTAGGTTCGGGGGACGGCTACACCTTC.

This sequence joins TRBV5-1 and TRBJ1-6, with D possibly being TRBD1 (6 bases). The CDR3 loop spans 18 amino acids. The V end lost 0 bases, the J end lost 4 bases, and 17 bases lay between the germline ends. Germline values: CDR1 SGHRS, CDR2 YFSETQ. CDR3 amino acids: CASSLAVWDKLYNSPLHF. The CDR3 DNA is TGCGCCAGCAGCTTGGCCGTGTGGGACAAACTTTATAATTCACCCCTCCACTTT.

V is TRBV28 and J is TRBJ1-6; D remains ambiguous. CDR1 and CDR2 (germline): MDHEN, SYDVKM. The CDR3 totals 14 residues. V was clipped by 3 bases and J by 9 bases, with 12 bases between them. The CDR3 spells CASSFRGRFSPLHF. In DNA, the CDR3 is TGTGCCAGCAGTTTCCGCGGGAGGTTTTCACCCCTCCACTTT. The full variable domain, with the rest looked up from reference TRBV28 and TRBJ1-6, is DVKVTQSSRYLVKRTGEKVFLECVQDMDHENMFWYRQDPGLGLRLIYFSYDVKMKEKGDIPEGYSVSREKKERFSLILESASTNQTSMYLCASSFRGRFSPLHFGNGTRLTVT.

The chain couples TRBV6-6 to TRBJ1-4, with 7 positions matching TRBD1. Germline CDR1 MNHNY, CDR2 SVGAGI (reference sequence). This CDR3 region has 13 residues. J gave up 7 bases and V 10 bases, and 9 bases lay outside the gene matches. CDR3 sequence reads: CATWTGSSEKLFF. Written as DNA, the CDR3 is TGTGCCACCTGGACAGGCTCAAGTGAAAAACTGTTTTTT.

This clone was recorded only once. The chain uses TRBV5-1 and TRBJ1-5; a weak D match, TRBD1 (6 bases). Trimming removed 0 bases from V and 6 bases from J, with 13 bases in between. CDR1 SGHRS and CDR2 YFSETQ come from the germline V gene. This CDR3 region has 15 residues. CDR3 DNA sequence: TGCGCCAGCAGCTTGGCCCCGGGGGCGGGTCAGCCCCAGCATTTT. Protein sequence: CASSLAPGAGQPQHF.

This chain connects TRBV5-1 to TRBJ2-3; no clear D gene. Trimming shortened V by 0 bases and J by 6 bases, and 8 bases separated the two germline ends. CDR1 is SGHRS, CDR2 YFSETQ, per germline. The CDR3 contains 13 residues. CDR3 region: CASSLDRVDTQYF. As DNA, the CDR3 is TGCGCCAGCAGCTTGGATCGGGTGGATACGCAGTATTTT.

As DNA, the CDR3 is TGCGCCAGCACCACAGACAGGGGCGGGGGCACAGATACGCAGTATTTT. This codes for CASTTDRGGGTDTQYF. The chain uses TRBV5-1 and TRBJ2-3, with 8 bases aligning to TRBD1. With 6 bases clipped from V and 1 base from J, the junction kept 10 bases outside the gene matches. CDR1 and CDR2 from the germline V gene are SGHRS and YFSETQ. CDR3 size: 16 residues.

V and J are TRBV7-2 and TRBJ1-2; 9 nucleotides match TRBD1. The CDR3 runs 15 residues. The V gene end was trimmed by 5 bases and the J gene end by 8 bases; junction bases not matched to a gene: 12. Germline values: CDR1 SGHTA, CDR2 FQGNSA. Here the CDR3 DNA reads TGTGCCAGCAGCGGAACCCCGGGACAGGGCCGGGGCTACACCTTC. It encodes CASSGTPGQGRGYTF.

V and J are TRBV6-2 or TRBV6-3 and TRBJ2-5, with TRBD1 matching 8 bases. Germline-derived CDR1 and CDR2 are MNHEY and SVGEGT. Trimming removed 7 bases from V and 2 bases from J; junction bases left unmatched: 9. The CDR3 length is 15 residues. In DNA, the CDR3 is TGTGCCAGCACCCCAGGACAGGGACAACAAGAGACCCAGTACTTC. Residues: CASTPGQGQQETQYF.

The chain is built from TRBV27 and TRBJ2-1, with 9 nucleotides matching TRBD1. The CDR3 contains 13 residues. J was trimmed by 7 bases and V by 2 bases; bases with no gene match: 0. Looked up from germline, CDR1 is MNHEY and CDR2 is SMNVEV (reference sequence). The CDR3 loop reads CASSLDRGNEQFF. CDR3 DNA sequence: TGTGCCAGCAGTTTAGACAGGGGGAATGAGCAGTTCTTC.